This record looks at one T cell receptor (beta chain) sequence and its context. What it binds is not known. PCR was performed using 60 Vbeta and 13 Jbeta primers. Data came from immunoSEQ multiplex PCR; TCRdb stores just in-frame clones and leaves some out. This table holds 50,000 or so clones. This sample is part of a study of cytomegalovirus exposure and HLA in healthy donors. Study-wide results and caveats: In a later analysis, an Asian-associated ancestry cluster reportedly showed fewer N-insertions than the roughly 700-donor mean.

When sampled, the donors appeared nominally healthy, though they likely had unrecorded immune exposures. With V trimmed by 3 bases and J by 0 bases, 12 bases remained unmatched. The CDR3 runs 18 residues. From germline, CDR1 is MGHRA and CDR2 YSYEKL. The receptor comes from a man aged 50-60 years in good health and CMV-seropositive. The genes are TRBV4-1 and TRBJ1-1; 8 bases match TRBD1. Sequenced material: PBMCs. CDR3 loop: CASSHPTGGEGLNTEAFF. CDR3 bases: TGCGCCAGCAGCCACCCCACAGGGGGTGAGGGGTTGAACACTGAAGCTTTCTTT.